The 21 T cell receptor beta chains below come from one sample, sequenced in a study of Ad26.COV2.S vaccination and SARS-CoV-2 variants. Treatment indicated: some 20 received Ad26.COV2.S at low or high dose, single or two shots; five or six received placebo; per-sample allocation not given. At day 63 after the first vaccine or placebo injection, samples were drawn. Sequencing used immunoSEQ multiplex PCR; TCRdb keeps in-frame clones, though not all of them. The sample lists about 320,000 clones; roughly 90% were seen once. The starting material was peripheral blood, obtained in a trial of Ad26.COV2.S vaccine versus placebo. Receptors originate from a person between 18 and 59 years old who received the Ad26.COV2.S COVID-19 vaccine or a placebo.

The chain carries TRBV7-2 and TRBJ1-2, with D perhaps TRBD1 (6 bases). Germline V gene sequence: CDR1 SGHTA, CDR2 FQGNSA. Trimming shortened V by 6 bases and J by 8 bases, and 19 bases separated the two germline ends. The CDR3 consists of 14 residues. Written as DNA, the CDR3 is TGTGCCAGCAGTCCTCCGGGAGGGGGGTTAGGCTACACCTTC. It translates to CASSPPGGGLGYTF.

J is TRBJ2-1 and V is TRBV13, with D tentatively TRBD1 or TRBD2 (5 bases each). Germline CDR1 PRHDT, CDR2 FYEKMQ (reference sequence). There are 16 residues in the CDR3. The V gene lost 1 base and the J gene lost 0 bases, with 10 bases spanning the gap. The CDR3, as DNA: TGTGCCAGCAGCTTAGAAGGGACGGACTCCTACAATGAGCAGTTCTTC. Its translation is CASSLEGTDSYNEQFF. The full variable domain, completed using reference TRBV13 and TRBJ2-1, is AAGVIQSPRHLIKEKRETATLKCYPIPRHDTVYWYQQGPGQDPQFLISFYEKMQSDKGSIPDRFSAQQFSDYHSELNMSSLELGDSALYFCASSLEGTDSYNEQFFGPGTRLTVL.

This clone was seen once. The chain uses TRBV7-9 and TRBJ2-2; 7 bases fit TRBD1. The V segment lost 10 bases and the J segment 1 base; nucleotides outside the gene matches: 9. The CDR3 is made up of 15 amino acids. Germline CDR1 is SEHNR and CDR2 is FQNEAQ (reference sequence). CDR3 region: CAIEETGQNTGELFF. The DNA of the CDR3 is TGTGCCATCGAGGAGACAGGGCAGAACACCGGGGAGCTGTTTTTT.

This clone appeared once. The chain uses TRBV7-7 and TRBJ2-2; D not resolved. Between the trimmed V and J ends, which lost 2 bases and 6 bases, there was a span of 13 bases. Germline V gene data show CDR1 as SSHAT and CDR2 as FNYEAQ (reference sequence). This CDR3 spans 15 amino acids. CDR3 nucleotide sequence: TGTGCCAGCAGCTTACAAGGTTTCGTGGCCGGGGAGCTGTTTTTT. This codes for CASSLQGFVAGELFF. The entire variable domain, with the rest obtained from reference TRBV7-7 and TRBJ2-2, is as follows: GAGVSQSPRYKVTKRGQDVTLRCDPISSHATLYWYQQALGQGPEFLTYFNYEAQPDKSGLPSDRFSAERPEGSISTLTIQRTEQRDSAMYRCASSLQGFVAGELFFGEGSRLTVL.

This clone showed up just a few times. This sample includes further DNA sequences coding for the same CDR3. This chain joins TRBV5-1 and TRBJ2-5, with 7 bases identical to TRBD2. The CDR3 is made up of 14 amino acids. Germline CDR1 SGHRS, CDR2 YFSETQ. J was trimmed by 0 bases and V by 5 bases; bases with no gene match: 4. The CDR3 sequence is CASSSLAHQETQYF. The CDR3 bases are TGCGCCAGCAGTTCACTAGCGCACCAAGAGACCCAGTACTTC.

This clone was seen a few times. V is TRBV27 and J is TRBJ1-4; D unresolved. The CDR3 is made up of 15 amino acids. Trimming took off 3 bases at V and 0 bases at J, with 8 bases between the two ends. The germline V gene encodes CDR1 MNHEY and CDR2 SMNVEV (reference sequence). CDR3 nucleotide sequence: TGTGCCAGCAGTTTTGGAACAACAACTAATGAAAAACTGTTTTTT. Its translation is CASSFGTTTNEKLFF.

The chain employs TRBV7-8 and TRBJ2-2; 8 nucleotides align to TRBD2. The germline V gene has CDR1 SGHVS and CDR2 FQNEAQ. This CDR3 has 16 amino acids. Trimming took 5 bases from V and 2 from J; bases not matched to a gene: 7. CDR3 sequence reads: CASSRQSGGNTGELFF. The CDR3 nucleotides read TGTGCCAGCAGCCGTCAGAGCGGGGGAAACACCGGGGAGCTGTTTTTT.

The chain employs TRBV18 and TRBJ1-2; D ambiguous. The CDR3 length is 14 residues. The germline V gene encodes CDR1 KGHSH and CDR2 LQKENI. Between the trimmed V and J ends, which lost 4 bases and 1 base, there was a span of 10 bases. In nucleotides, the CDR3 is TGTGCCAGCTCACAGGGTGCGATTAACTATGGCTACACCTTC. Residues: CASSQGAINYGYTF.

The chain is built from TRBV27 and TRBJ1-4, with 11 bases identical to TRBD1. Unmatched junction bases numbered 6, after V lost 5 bases and J lost 7 bases. From germline, CDR1 is MNHEY and CDR2 SMNVEV (reference sequence). There are 15 residues in the CDR3. The CDR3 nucleotides are TGTGCCAGCAGTCCCGGGACAGGGGGAAGTGAAAAACTGTTTTTT. It specifies CASSPGTGGSEKLFF.

The gene calls are TRBV5-4 and TRBJ2-3, with D tentatively TRBD2 (6 bases). V lost 7 bases and J 3 bases, leaving 9 bases between the germline ends. Per germline, CDR1 SGHNT and CDR2 YYREEE (reference sequence). The CDR3 is 12 amino acids. CDR3 sequence: CASGTRTDTQYF. For the CDR3, the DNA is TGTGCCAGCGGGACTCGGACAGATACGCAGTATTTT.

The chain joins TRBV19 to TRBJ1-1; possible D gene TRBD1, 5 bases. This CDR3 has 15 amino acids. The V gene's germline CDR1 is LNHDA and CDR2 SQIVND (reference sequence). The V gene lost 8 bases and the J gene lost 4 bases, with 20 bases spanning the gap. This chain's CDR3 is CASATNTVGVTEAFF. In nucleotides, the CDR3 is TGTGCCAGTGCAACGAATACAGTAGGGGTCACTGAAGCTTTCTTT. Drawing the rest from reference TRBV19 and TRBJ1-1, the complete variable domain is DGGITQSPKYLFRKEGQNVTLSCEQNLNHDAMYWYRQDPGQGLRLIYYSQIVNDFQKGDIAEGYSVSREKKESFPLTVTSAQKNPTAFYLCASATNTVGVTEAFFGQGTRLTVV.

The chain recombines TRBV19 with TRBJ2-1; D is unclear. In germline, CDR1 is LNHDA, CDR2 SQIVND (reference sequence). The CDR3 runs to 16 residues. The ends were cut back, 6 bases at V and 2 bases at J, with 17 bases in the middle. CDR3 sequence (DNA): TGTGCCAGTAGCAGGAATGACGGTGGTCCCTACAATGAGCAGTTCTTC. It specifies CASSRNDGGPYNEQFF.

V is TRBV28 and J is TRBJ2-1; possibly TRBD2 for D (5 bases). With 2 bases removed from V and 2 bases from J, the gap between germline ends came to 10 bases. There are 15 residues in the CDR3. CDR1 and CDR2 from the germline V gene are MDHEN and SYDVKM. The CDR3 loop reads CASSLLGNTYNEQFF. Here the CDR3 DNA reads TGTGCCAGCAGTTTACTCGGGAACACCTACAATGAGCAGTTCTTC.

This sequence joins TRBV7-9 and TRBJ1-2; the match to TRBD1 covers 8 bases. V lost 4 bases and J lost 8; bases outside the gene matches: 9. The CDR3 is made up of 14 amino acids. CDR1 SEHNR and CDR2 FQNEAQ come from the germline V gene (reference sequence). The CDR3 sequence: CASSSYDRGSGYTF. In nucleotides, the CDR3 is TGTGCCAGCAGCTCCTACGACAGGGGTAGCGGCTACACCTTC.

V is TRBV28 and J is TRBJ2-3, with 7 bases that match TRBD1. From germline, CDR1 is MDHEN and CDR2 SYDVKM. V lost 4 bases, J lost 6 bases, and 10 bases stayed unmatched. The CDR3 extends over 15 amino acids. CDR3 in amino acids: CASSSTGTVEDTQYF. CDR3 in DNA: TGTGCCAGCAGTTCGACGGGGACAGTGGAGGATACGCAGTATTTT.

CDR3 residues: CASSFPYGDREAFF. CDR3 nucleotide sequence: TGTGCCAGCAGCTTCCCCTATGGAGACAGGGAAGCTTTCTTT. V and J are TRBV7-9 and TRBJ1-1, with D possibly being TRBD1 (6 bases). V was pared by 3 bases and J by 8 bases, with 16 bases between. The CDR3 has 14 amino acids. The germline V gene encodes CDR1 SEHNR and CDR2 FQNEAQ (reference sequence).

V gene TRBV5-6 combines with J gene TRBJ1-2, with D unresolved. The CDR3 spans 13 residues. Germline assignment: CDR1 SGHDT and CDR2 YYEEEE. The V and J ends lost 4 bases and 0 bases respectively, with 7 bases between them. CDR3 in amino acids: CASSQDANYGYTF. The DNA of the CDR3 is TGTGCCAGCAGCCAGGACGCTAACTATGGCTACACCTTC.

The chain carries TRBV7-2 and TRBJ2-1; the D is unclear. Germline lookup yields CDR1 SGHTA and CDR2 FQGNSA. This CDR3 contains 15 residues. The V end lost 6 bases, the J end lost 2 bases, and 14 bases lay between the germline ends. The CDR3 DNA sequence: TGTGCCAGCAGTATAAAACTTGGGCCCTACAATGAGCAGTTCTTC. It translates to CASSIKLGPYNEQFF. The full variable domain, rest sourced from reference TRBV7-2 and TRBJ2-1, is GAGVSQSPSNKVTEKGKDVELRCDPISGHTALYWYRQSLGQGLEFLIYFQGNSAPDKSGLPSDRFSAERTGGSVSTLTIQRTQQEDSAVYLCASSIKLGPYNEQFFGPGTRLTVL.

Only a few counts were recorded for this clone. This sequence joins TRBV9 and TRBJ2-2; D not resolved. V lost 2 bases and J lost 6, with 14 bases in between. CDR3 length equals 15 residues. CDR1 is SGDLS and CDR2 is YYNGEE in the germline V gene. The CDR3 protein is CASSVSLSDAGELFF. The CDR3 DNA reads as TGTGCCAGCAGCGTGTCCCTCTCTGACGCCGGGGAGCTGTTTTTT.

V gene TRBV11-2 combines with J gene TRBJ1-4; D is ambiguous. Trimming left V 1 base short and J 8 bases short, with 14 bases between. CDR1 SGHAT and CDR2 FQNNGV come from the germline V gene. CDR3 length: 15 amino acids. CDR3: CASSLVWSTAEKLFF. The CDR3 region has the DNA TGTGCCAGCAGCTTAGTATGGAGTACAGCCGAAAAACTGTTTTTT.

The V gene is TRBV5-1, the J gene TRBJ1-4; no clear D gene. This CDR3 is built from 14 residues. Germline lookup yields CDR1 SGHRS and CDR2 YFSETQ. V lost 0 bases to trimming and J lost 2 bases, with 5 bases between them. CDR3: CASSLVGTNEKLFF. The CDR3 DNA reads as TGCGCCAGCAGCTTGGTAGGGACTAATGAAAAACTGTTTTTT.